The 14 T cell receptor beta chains presented below share a single source sample, sequenced in a study of OX40 agonist ivuxolimab in advanced cancers. Profiled with immunoSEQ multiplex PCR; TCRdb holds only in-frame clones, not every one. The sample carries tens of thousands of clones, 70% to 90% recorded once. Specimen: CD4+ or CD8+ T cells sorted from blood, collected in a trial of the OX40 agonist ivuxolimab. Receptors originate from an adult with an advanced solid tumor such as melanoma, head and neck, liver or kidney cancer.

V usage is TRBV5-4 and J usage is TRBJ1-2, with D maybe TRBD1 (6 bases). V was shortened by 0 bases and J by 2 bases, with 11 bases between the two germline ends. The CDR3 covers 15 residues. The germline gives CDR1 SGHNT, CDR2 YYREEE (reference sequence). This CDR3 reads CASSLEGGRNYGYTF. The CDR3 DNA sequence: TGTGCCAGCAGCTTGGAGGGGGGCCGGAACTATGGCTACACCTTC.

This chain links TRBV6-5 with TRBJ1-2, with D possibly being TRBD1 (6 bases). This CDR3 is built from 14 residues. V was pared by 7 bases and J by 1 base, with 13 bases between. CDR1 is MNHEY, CDR2 SVGAGI, per germline. CDR3 amino acids: CASKLGGGNYGYTF. CDR3 DNA: TGTGCCAGCAAGCTAGGGGGGGGTAACTATGGCTACACCTTC.

The gene calls are TRBV19 and TRBJ1-1; possible D gene TRBD1, 5 bases. Germline CDR1 reads LNHDA; CDR2 reads SQIVND (reference sequence). Trimming removed 1 base at V and 6 bases at J, with 21 bases between. The CDR3 covers 17 residues. DNA for the CDR3: TGTGCCAGTAGTATAGGCCCGGGCGGGGCCGTCGGCCCTGAAGCTTTCTTT. Its translation is CASSIGPGGAVGPEAFF.

This sequence joins TRBV5-4 and TRBJ1-1; weak D call: TRBD1 (5 bases). V was clipped by 3 bases and J by 4 bases, with 16 bases between them. Germline-derived CDR1 and CDR2 are SGHNT and YYREEE (reference sequence). CDR3 size: 15 residues. The CDR3 loop is CASSSPDKGSTEAFF. CDR3 bases: TGTGCCAGCAGCTCCCCGGACAAGGGGTCCACTGAAGCTTTCTTT.

This chain links TRBV6-5 with TRBJ2-5, with 8 bases aligning to TRBD1. CDR1 is MNHEY and CDR2 is SVGAGI in the germline V gene. This CDR3 has 13 amino acids. V shed 6 bases, J shed 5 bases, and the junction held 5 bases outside the gene matches. The CDR3 DNA follows: TGTGCCAGCAGAGGACAGGGTAGGGAGACCCAGTACTTC. This translates into CASRGQGRETQYF.

The chain uses TRBV7-2 and TRBJ2-4; D is unresolved. The CDR3 contains 14 residues. Trimming pared 3 bases from V and 3 bases from J, leaving 9 bases between. In germline, CDR1 is SGHTA, CDR2 FQGNSA. CDR3 in DNA: TGTGCCAGCAGCTTTGGGTGGAACAAAAACATTCAGTACTTC. It is translated as CASSFGWNKNIQYF.

This chain links TRBV11-2 with TRBJ1-3, with a possible D match to TRBD1 (5 bases). Per the germline V gene, CDR1 is SGHAT and CDR2 is FQNNGV. This CDR3 region has 14 residues. Trimming took off 6 bases at V and 4 bases at J, with 13 bases between the two ends. The CDR3 sequence is CASSYMTEGNTIYF. The CDR3 nucleotides read TGTGCCAGCAGTTATATGACAGAGGGAAACACCATATATTTT. The variable domain in full, completed from reference TRBV11-2 and TRBJ1-3, reads EAGVAQSPRYKIIEKRQSVAFWCNPISGHATLYWYQQILGQGPKLLIQFQNNGVVDDSQLPKDRFSAERLKGVDSTLKIQPAKLEDSAVYLCASSYMTEGNTIYFGEGSWLTVV.

The chain links TRBV5-1 to TRBJ2-3; D ambiguous. The CDR3 length is 15 residues. Germline V gives CDR1 SGHRS, CDR2 YFSETQ. Trimming removed 4 bases from V and 4 bases from J, with 16 bases in between. CDR3 in DNA: TGCGCCAGCAGCCTCGGCAACCTGGGTGCAGATACGCAGTATTTT. Protein sequence: CASSLGNLGADTQYF.

This chain joins TRBV7-6 and TRBJ1-6, with TRBD1 matching over 9 bases. CDR3 size: 14 residues. In germline, CDR1 is SGHVS, CDR2 FNYEAQ. The junction had 2 bases not matched to a gene; V was cut back by 1 base and J by 10 bases. The CDR3 protein is CASSLDRGLSPLHF. The CDR3, as DNA: TGTGCCAGCAGCTTAGACAGGGGGCTATCACCCCTCCACTTT.

This chain links TRBV7-7 with TRBJ2-3, with D tentatively TRBD2 (5 bases). Germline CDR1 reads SSHAT; CDR2 reads FNYEAQ (reference sequence). The CDR3 spans 15 residues. V lost 4 bases and J lost 2, with 13 bases in between. The CDR3 spells CASSYGSGLTDTQYF. CDR3 DNA sequence: TGTGCCAGCAGCTACGGGTCAGGACTCACAGATACGCAGTATTTT.

The chain carries TRBV7-2 and TRBJ1-1; possibly TRBD1 for D (5 bases). V was shortened by 5 bases and J by 5 bases, with 12 bases between the two germline ends. Germline V gene data show CDR1 as SGHTA and CDR2 as FQGNSA. The CDR3 covers 13 residues. The CDR3 sequence is CASSRQRETEAFF. The DNA of the CDR3 is TGTGCCAGCAGCAGACAGCGGGAAACTGAAGCTTTCTTT.

This chain joins TRBV18 and TRBJ2-5; weak D call: TRBD2 (5 bases). This CDR3 has 14 amino acids. Germline CDR1 reads KGHSH; CDR2 reads LQKENI. Trimming took off 2 bases at V and 2 bases at J, with 9 bases between the two ends. The CDR3 is CASSPEREQETQYF. The CDR3, as DNA: TGTGCCAGCTCACCAGAAAGGGAGCAAGAGACCCAGTACTTC.

The chain uses TRBV11-2 and TRBJ1-1; D possibly corresponds to TRBD1 (5 bases). CDR1 is SGHAT and CDR2 is FQNNGV in the germline V gene. This CDR3 comprises 15 residues. V shed 4 bases and J shed 0 bases, with 12 bases lying between them. The CDR3 coding sequence is TGTGCCAGCAGCTCCTCGGGGCCCATGAACACTGAAGCTTTCTTT. Translated: CASSSSGPMNTEAFF.

The rearrangement links TRBV5-4 to TRBJ2-1; D gene unclear. This CDR3 is built from 18 residues. CDR1 is SGHNT and CDR2 is YYREEE in the germline V gene (reference sequence). Trimming cost V 1 base and J 3 bases, with 20 bases left between them. CDR3 protein: CASSLYTGGPPRYNEQFF. The CDR3 nucleotides read TGTGCCAGCAGCTTGTATACTGGTGGGCCGCCTCGCTACAATGAGCAGTTCTTC.